This T cell receptor (beta chain) is from a study of CD8 T cells in Susac syndrome. Reverse transcription of about 0.45 to 1 ug RNA was carried out with random hexamers. One entry per CDR3 protein, called by TCRdb with MiXCR from the immunoSEQ multiplex PCR reads. The sample has fewer than 350,000 distinct CDR3 sequences, about 90% seen once. The V end lost 4 bases, the J end lost 4 bases, and 13 bases lay between the germline ends. The CDR3 sequence is 13 residues long. From germline, CDR1 is GTSNPN and CDR2 SVGIG (reference sequence). Negative magnetic isolation gave CD8+ and CD4+ cells; FACS enriched CD8+ TEMRA.

The rearrangement joins TRBV30 to TRBJ2-5; D unresolved. The clonotype was recovered from a human donor with multiple sclerosis. The material sequenced was CD4+ T cells from PBMCs. The CDR3 coding sequence is TGTGCCTGGAAGCCGCCGCCAAGAGAGACCCAGTACTTC. It translates to CAWKPPPRETQYF.